One sample yielded the 22 T cell receptor beta chains listed below, sequenced in a study of graft-versus-host responses after intestinal transplantation. Clones were sequenced by immunoSEQ multiplex PCR, and TCRdb holds only the in-frame ones, with some missing. Among 30,000 to 45,000 clones, around 86% were seen once, and the ten largest hold approximately 3.7%. This sample comprised PBMCs, obtained around 1,000 days after transplant. These receptors were taken from a human patient who received an intestinal transplant, so some T cells may come from the graft donor.

This chain uses TRBV7-9 with TRBJ2-5; unclear D gene. Germline lookup yields CDR1 SEHNR and CDR2 FQNEAQ (reference sequence). V lost 3 bases and J 9 bases, leaving 23 bases between the germline ends. This CDR3 has 16 amino acids. This CDR3 is CASSLRNLRGDKAQYF. Here the CDR3 DNA reads TGTGCCAGCAGCTTGCGAAATTTACGAGGCGATAAGGCCCAGTACTTC. The entire variable domain, with the rest obtained from reference TRBV7-9 and TRBJ2-5, is as follows: DTGVSQNPRHKITKRGQNVTFRCDPISEHNRLYWYRQTLGQGPEFLTYFQNEAQLEKSRLLSDRFSAERPKGSFSTLEIQRTEQGDSAMYLCASSLRNLRGDKAQYFGPGTRLLVL.

In its sample, this clone was seen once. V usage is TRBV11-2 and J usage is TRBJ2-1; D not certain. The CDR3 extends over 13 amino acids. Germline-derived CDR1 and CDR2 are SGHAT and FQNNGV. Between the trimmed V and J ends, which lost 3 bases and 5 bases, there was a span of 8 bases. CDR3 in DNA: TGTGCCAGCAGCTTGGGCCGGCACAATGAGCAGTTCTTC. As protein: CASSLGRHNEQFF. Full variable domain (remainder filled in from reference TRBV11-2 and TRBJ2-1): EAGVAQSPRYKIIEKRQSVAFWCNPISGHATLYWYQQILGQGPKLLIQFQNNGVVDDSQLPKDRFSAERLKGVDSTLKIQPAKLEDSAVYLCASSLGRHNEQFFGPGTRLTVL.

This clone appeared a single time. The gene calls are TRBV27 and TRBJ2-3, with TRBD2 as a possible D gene (6 bases). This CDR3 region has 13 residues. Between the trimmed V and J ends, which lost 10 bases and 1 base, there was a span of 12 bases. Looked up from germline, CDR1 is MNHEY and CDR2 is SMNVEV (reference sequence). CDR3 DNA sequence: TGTGCCACCCAGGGAGGAGGCACAGATACGCAGTATTTT. It codes for CATQGGGTDTQYF.

The sample holds a few counts of this clone. The rearrangement uses TRBV7-9 and TRBJ1-6; D call uncertain. Per the germline V gene, CDR1 is SEHNR and CDR2 is FQNEAQ (reference sequence). This CDR3 comprises 14 residues. V dropped 5 bases and J dropped 11 bases, with 16 bases sitting between them. CDR3 sequence: CASSIGLLGTPLHF. The CDR3 DNA is TGTGCCAGCAGCATCGGACTCCTCGGGACACCCCTCCACTTT.

The chain's CDR3 is CASSYLAGPINEQFF. The CDR3 bases are TGTGCCAGCAGCTATCTAGCGGGGCCCATCAATGAGCAGTTCTTC. The V and J genes are TRBV7-3 and TRBJ2-1; 9 nucleotides line up with TRBD2. This CDR3 has 15 amino acids. V lost 4 bases to trimming and J lost 6 bases; unmatched junction nucleotides: 7. CDR1 SGHTA and CDR2 FQGTGA come from the germline V gene.

In nucleotides, the CDR3 is TGTGCCAGCAGCTTAGGACTAGCGGGAGGGCCTGGGGAGACCCAGTACTTC. It is translated as CASSLGLAGGPGETQYF. The chain is built from TRBV7-6 and TRBJ2-5, with 14 bases fitting TRBD2. With V trimmed by 1 base and J by 5 bases, 6 bases remained unmatched. The CDR3 loop spans 17 amino acids. Germline V lookup: CDR1 SGHVS, CDR2 FNYEAQ. The full variable domain, completed using reference TRBV7-6 and TRBJ2-5, is GAGVSQSPRYKVTKRGQDVALRCDPISGHVSLYWYRQALGQGPEFLTYFNYEAQQDKSGLPNDRFSAERPEGSISTLTIQRTEQRDSAMYRCASSLGLAGGPGETQYFGPGTRLLVL.

This chain connects TRBV7-2 to TRBJ1-2, with no clear D. The germline V and J ends were trimmed by 1 base and 4 bases, with 10 bases remaining between them. CDR3 size: 14 residues. Per the germline V gene, CDR1 is SGHTA and CDR2 is FQGNSA. In DNA form, the CDR3 reads TGTGCCAGCAGCTTAGAGGGCAGAATCTATGGCTACACCTTC. Amino acid sequence: CASSLEGRIYGYTF.

This clone occurred a few times. The chain has TRBV14 and TRBJ2-7, with D possibly being TRBD1 (5 bases). The CDR3 covers 15 residues. Per germline, CDR1 SGHDN and CDR2 FVKESK. V was cut by 4 bases and J by 3 bases, with 16 bases left in between. CDR3 sequence: CASSRTGQSRYEQYF. The CDR3 DNA reads as TGTGCCAGCAGCCGTACAGGACAATCCCGCTACGAGCAGTACTTC. Complete variable domain (other parts from reference TRBV14 and TRBJ2-7): EAGVTQFPSHSVIEKGQTVTLRCDPISGHDNLYWYRRVMGKEIKFLLHFVKESKQDESGMPNNRFLAERTGGTYSTLKVQPAELEDSGVYFCASSRTGQSRYEQYFGPGTRLTVT.

The chain combines TRBV4-1 with TRBJ1-1; 7 bases fit TRBD1. V shed 0 bases, J shed 11 bases, and the junction held 12 bases outside the gene matches. This CDR3 spans 15 amino acids. Germline CDR1 reads MGHRA; CDR2 reads YSYEKL. The CDR3 loop reads CASSQEGPGGRSAFF. CDR3 nucleotides: TGCGCCAGCAGCCAAGAAGGGCCAGGGGGGAGGTCGGCTTTCTTT.

In DNA, the CDR3 is TGTGCCAGCAGCACTCGGACAGGCCGCTCCTACGAGCAGTACTTC. Residues: CASSTRTGRSYEQYF. V gene TRBV14 combines with J gene TRBJ2-7; 7 positions agree with TRBD1. In germline, CDR1 is SGHDN, CDR2 FVKESK. CDR3 length equals 15 residues. V lost 5 bases, J lost 0 bases, and 7 bases stayed unmatched.

The chain has TRBV14 and TRBJ2-1, with 8 nucleotides matching TRBD1. Germline loops: CDR1 SGHDN, CDR2 FVKESK. The CDR3 is 12 amino acids. Losses at the gene ends were 2 bases for V and 13 bases for J; bases not matched to a gene: 4. The CDR3: CASSQTGGPQFF. As DNA, the CDR3 is TGTGCCAGCAGCCAAACAGGGGGGCCCCAGTTCTTC.

This clone was recorded only once. J is TRBJ2-5 and V is TRBV10-3; TRBD2 matches at 11 bases. CDR3 length: 16 residues. Trimming at V came to 3 bases and at J to 4 bases, leaving 7 bases not matched to a gene. The germline V gene encodes CDR1 ENHRY and CDR2 SYGVKD. This CDR3 is CAISEPSGGRGETQYF. Here the CDR3 DNA reads TGTGCCATCAGTGAACCTAGCGGGGGGCGGGGAGAGACCCAGTACTTC.

This chain joins TRBV10-3 and TRBJ1-5; D might be TRBD1 (6 bases). This CDR3 has 13 residues. Germline-derived CDR1 and CDR2 are ENHRY and SYGVKD. Between the trimmed V and J ends, which lost 7 bases and 3 bases, there was a span of 10 bases. CDR3 sequence: CAIKAGDNQPQHF. The CDR3 DNA follows: TGTGCCATCAAGGCAGGGGACAATCAGCCCCAGCATTTT.

This clone was seen a few times. This rearrangement joins TRBV30 to TRBJ2-6; unclear D gene. This CDR3 is 16 amino acids long. Trimming took 4 bases from V and 0 from J, leaving 13 bases between them. Germline CDR1 is GTSNPN and CDR2 is SVGIG (reference sequence). DNA for the CDR3: TGTGCCTGGACTCCCCCTGGCTTCTCTGGGGCCAACGTCCTGACTTTC. This sequence encodes CAWTPPGFSGANVLTF.

The chain couples TRBV7-9 to TRBJ2-7, with D perhaps given as TRBD1 or TRBD2 (5 bases each). V was cut by 2 bases and J by 7 bases, with 15 bases left in between. The CDR3 has 14 amino acids. The germline gives CDR1 SEHNR, CDR2 FQNEAQ (reference sequence). The CDR3 DNA is TGTGCCAGCAGCTTATCGGGGACCCCGGAGGAGCAGTACTTC. Translation: CASSLSGTPEEQYF.

This clone has only a few counts. The chain combines TRBV7-2 with TRBJ2-7, with TRBD2 as a possible D gene (7 bases). This CDR3 region has 14 residues. CDR1 and CDR2 from the germline V gene are SGHTA and FQGNSA. Trimming took off 5 bases at V and 7 bases at J, with 18 bases between the two ends. CDR3: CASSIGGRAGEQYF. The CDR3 DNA reads as TGTGCCAGCAGCATAGGGGGGAGGGCCGGGGAGCAGTACTTC.

The chain has TRBV27 and TRBJ2-1, with D perhaps TRBD2 (6 bases). The V end lost 2 bases, the J end lost 2 bases, and 16 bases lay between the germline ends. Germline V gene sequence: CDR1 MNHEY, CDR2 SMNVEV (reference sequence). The CDR3 loop spans 17 amino acids. The CDR3: CASSLATGLGPYNEQFF. CDR3 DNA sequence: TGTGCCAGCAGTTTAGCAACGGGACTCGGGCCCTACAATGAGCAGTTCTTC.

The chain is built from TRBV5-8 and TRBJ2-2; D tentatively reads TRBD1 or TRBD2 (5 bases each). Germline lookup yields CDR1 SGHTS and CDR2 YDEGEE. CDR3 size: 14 residues. The V end was cut by 3 bases, the J end by 6 bases, with 12 bases between. The CDR3, as DNA: TGTGCCAGCAGCTGGGGACGTACAGCCGGGGAGCTGTTTTTT. It translates to CASSWGRTAGELFF. The variable domain in full, completed from reference TRBV5-8 and TRBJ2-2, reads EAGVTQSPTHLIKTRGQQATLRCSPISGHTSVYWYQQALGLGLQFLLWYDEGEERNRGNFPPRFSGRQFPNYSSELNVNALELEDSALYLCASSWGRTAGELFFGEGSRLTVL.

In its sample, this clone was seen a few times. The chain has TRBV7-2 and TRBJ1-1; D perhaps matches TRBD1 (5 bases). The ends were cut back, 6 bases at V and 1 base at J, with 9 bases in the middle. Germline values: CDR1 SGHTA, CDR2 FQGNSA. The CDR3 runs 13 residues. In nucleotides, the CDR3 is TGTGCCAGCAGAGATACAGGGAACACTGAAGCTTTCTTT. This gives the protein CASRDTGNTEAFF.

This clone was seen just once. This chain uses TRBV19 with TRBJ1-1; 10 positions agree with TRBD1. The trim removed 3 bases at V and 1 base at J, leaving 5 bases unmatched. The CDR3 extends over 16 amino acids. The germline V gene encodes CDR1 LNHDA and CDR2 SQIVND (reference sequence). The CDR3 DNA reads as TGTGCCAGTAGTATTCGGGACAGGGGAGGGAACACTGAAGCTTTCTTT. Its protein is CASSIRDRGGNTEAFF. The whole variable domain, filled in from reference TRBV19 and TRBJ1-1, reads DGGITQSPKYLFRKEGQNVTLSCEQNLNHDAMYWYRQDPGQGLRLIYYSQIVNDFQKGDIAEGYSVSREKKESFPLTVTSAQKNPTAFYLCASSIRDRGGNTEAFFGQGTRLTVV.

The rearrangement uses TRBV28 and TRBJ2-1; D is perhaps TRBD2 (6 bases). V gave up 2 bases and J gave up 4 bases, with 9 bases separating them. The CDR3 is 14 residues long. Germline V CDR1 and CDR2: MDHEN, SYDVKM. CDR3 loop: CASSLVAGYNEQFF. In DNA, the CDR3 is TGTGCCAGCAGTTTAGTGGCGGGGTACAATGAGCAGTTCTTC. Based on the CDR3 plus reference TRBV28 and TRBJ2-1, the full variable domain is DVKVTQSSRYLVKRTGEKVFLECVQDMDHENMFWYRQDPGLGLRLIYFSYDVKMKEKGDIPEGYSVSREKKERFSLILESASTNQTSMYLCASSLVAGYNEQFFGPGTRLTVL.

This clone was seen a few times. The rearrangement uses TRBV18 and TRBJ2-2; a weak D match, TRBD2 (5 bases). The CDR3 runs 15 residues. V was trimmed by 2 bases and J by 3 bases, leaving 10 bases between them. Germline CDR1 KGHSH, CDR2 LQKENI. Written as DNA, the CDR3 is TGTGCCAGCTCACCAAAGGCGAGGGACACCGGGGAGCTGTTTTTT. It yields the protein CASSPKARDTGELFF.